One and the same sample provided the 26 T cell receptor beta chains below, sequenced in a study of blood T cells in healthy people across ages. A second PCR of roughly 6 to 12 cycles used a sample-barcoded 5' primer and a J-beta primer mix. TCRdb reprocessed the 5' RACE reads via MiXCR and lists one record per CDR3 protein. The sample holds around 1,800,000 distinct CDR3 sequences, 39% seen once. The sample taken for sequencing was blood. The receptors were gathered from a human donor in good health.

This clonotype was seen at least ten times. The chain is built from TRBV29-1 and TRBJ2-7; 8 positions agree with TRBD2. The CDR3 has 16 residues. Germline trimming cut 1 base from V and 2 bases from J; bases unmatched to any gene: 10. Germline V gives CDR1 SQVTM, CDR2 ANQGSEA. CDR3 amino acids: CSVEVSEAGAPYEQYF. The CDR3 region has the DNA TGCAGCGTTGAAGTCTCGGAAGCGGGGGCCCCCTACGAGCAGTACTTC.

The rearrangement links TRBV12-3 or TRBV12-4 to TRBJ2-4; TRBD1 matches 7 bases. The DNA end is more similar to TRBJ2-7, so the J call may be wrong. This CDR3 has 16 residues. CDR3 DNA: TGTGCCAGCAGTTTAGGGATACAGGGGATCAGGCACGAGCAGTACTTC. Protein: CASSLGIQGIRHEQYF.

The CDR3 reads CASSVYVSTEAFF. The DNA for the CDR3 is TGTGCCAGCAGTGTTTACGTTAGCACTGAAGCTTTCTTT. The chain uses TRBV2 and TRBJ1-1; D is undetermined. This CDR3 spans 13 amino acids. From germline, CDR1 is SNHLY and CDR2 FYNNEI. V gave up 4 bases and J gave up 4 bases, with 10 bases separating them.

The gene calls are TRBV9 and TRBJ1-5, with D unclear. CDR3 length: 14 residues. Trimming removed 3 bases from V and 3 bases from J, with 10 bases in between. Per the germline V gene, CDR1 is SGDLS and CDR2 is YYNGEE. The CDR3 nucleotides read TGTGCCAGCAGCGATACCGCTCACAATCAGCCCCAGCATTTT. This gives the protein CASSDTAHNQPQHF.

This clonotype was counted a few times. The chain uses TRBV4-3 and TRBJ1-5, with D possibly matching TRBD1 (6 bases). V was pared by 2 bases and J by 9 bases, with 14 bases between. This CDR3 has 14 amino acids. Looked up from germline, CDR1 is LGHNA and CDR2 is YSLEER. CDR3 bases: TGCGCCAGCAGCCAAAAAGTAGGGGGGCGGCCCCAGCATTTT. The encoded protein is CASSQKVGGRPQHF.

In this sample, this clonotype turned up a few times. This rearrangement joins TRBV27 to TRBJ2-7, with 9 bases matching TRBD1. Per the germline V gene, CDR1 is MNHEY and CDR2 is SMNVEV (reference sequence). The length of the CDR3 is 13 residues. The junction had 5 bases not matched to a gene; V was cut back by 7 bases and J by 4 bases. CDR3 sequence (DNA): TGTGCCAGCAAGGAGACAGGGGGTTACGAGCAGTACTTC. Protein: CASKETGGYEQYF.

This clonotype was found a few times. The V and J genes are TRBV7-9 and TRBJ1-1; D not resolved. Germline V gene lookup returns CDR1 SEHNR and CDR2 FQNEAQ (reference sequence). The ends were cut back, 1 base at V and 10 bases at J, with 7 bases in the middle. The CDR3 runs 11 residues. Written as DNA, the CDR3 is TGTGCCAGCAGCTTAGAAGGGCGAGCTTTCTTT. It specifies CASSLEGRAFF.

In its sample, this clonotype was seen a few times. V and J are TRBV27 and TRBJ2-7; tentative D call: TRBD2 (6 bases). The CDR3 sequence is 14 residues long. Germline V lookup: CDR1 MNHEY, CDR2 SMNVEV (reference sequence). V lost 6 bases and J 5 bases, leaving 17 bases between the germline ends. CDR3 residues: CASSSGLRYNEQYF. CDR3 bases: TGTGCCAGCAGCTCGGGACTCCGTTACAACGAGCAGTACTTC.

Concerning this clonotype itself: At one end the junction does not follow the germline gene, possibly because of a read error. The gene calls are TRBV13 and TRBJ2-3; D not certain. This CDR3 is built from 13 residues. CDR1 is PRHDT, CDR2 FYEKMQ, per germline (reference sequence). The CDR3 region has the DNA TGTGCCTGCAGCCGATTGGAATTGGATACGCAGTATTTT. The encoded protein is CACSRLELDTQYF.

This rearrangement joins TRBV10-2 to TRBJ2-3; 9 bases agree with TRBD2. Germline lookup yields CDR1 WSHSY and CDR2 SAAADI. J was trimmed by 5 bases and V by 7 bases; bases with no gene match: 7. This CDR3 comprises 14 residues. This chain's CDR3 is CASTAGGPEDTQYF. Written as DNA, the CDR3 is TGCGCCAGCACTGCGGGGGGGCCAGAAGATACGCAGTATTTT.

The chain employs TRBV29-1 and TRBJ1-2; 11 nucleotides align to TRBD1. Germline trimming cut 2 bases from V and 8 bases from J; bases unmatched to any gene: 13. This CDR3 region has 16 residues. Per the germline V gene, CDR1 is SQVTM and CDR2 is ANQGSEA. CDR3 protein: CSVEFYRDRGIGGYTF. CDR3 sequence (DNA): TGCAGCGTTGAATTTTACCGGGACAGGGGGATAGGGGGCTACACCTTC.

This chain uses TRBV20-1 with TRBJ2-5; the D gene is possibly TRBD2 (6 bases). This CDR3 comprises 11 residues. Trimming shortened V by 6 bases and J by 11 bases, and 16 bases separated the two germline ends. CDR1 is DFQATT and CDR2 is SNEGSKA in the germline V gene (reference sequence). The CDR3 is CSAWINGGQYF. CDR3 sequence (DNA): TGCAGTGCCTGGATTAACGGGGGACAGTACTTC.

This clonotype was found a few times. V and J are TRBV29-1 and TRBJ1-4; D remains ambiguous. This CDR3 spans 11 amino acids. V was clipped by 5 bases and J by 5 bases, with 6 bases between them. Germline CDR1 and CDR2: SQVTM and ANQGSEA. This CDR3 reads CSVRVNEKLFF. The CDR3 DNA follows: TGCAGCGTTCGGGTGAATGAAAAACTGTTTTTT.

Only a few counts were recorded for this clonotype. The CDR3 nucleotides are TGCGCCAGCAGCCAACGCGACGGGGGTAGCAATCAGCCCCAGCATTTT. Translation: CASSQRDGGSNQPQHF. The chain carries TRBV4-1 and TRBJ1-5; D is perhaps TRBD1 (5 bases). Germline CDR1 MGHRA, CDR2 YSYEKL. The V gene lost 2 bases and the J gene lost 0 bases, with 11 bases spanning the gap. The CDR3 totals 16 residues.

The chain uses TRBV12-3 or TRBV12-4 and TRBJ1-1; D is unclear. V gave up 3 bases and J gave up 1 base, with 6 bases separating them. This CDR3 comprises 13 residues. The CDR3 nucleotides are TGTGCCAGCAGTTTTGTACCGAACACTGAAGCTTTCTTT. Protein: CASSFVPNTEAFF.

V and J are TRBV7-9 and TRBJ2-3, with 10 positions matching TRBD2. Germline CDR1 is SEHNR and CDR2 is FQNEAQ (reference sequence). This CDR3 contains 15 residues. After removal of 5 bases from V and 5 bases from J, the junction contained 7 bases not matched to a gene. The CDR3: CASSRAGGPEDTQYF. The CDR3 nucleotides are TGTGCCAGCAGCCGAGCGGGGGGGCCGGAAGATACGCAGTATTTT.

This chain joins TRBV5-5 and TRBJ1-4, with a weak D call TRBD1 (5 bases). Germline V lookup: CDR1 SGHKS, CDR2 YYEKEE (reference sequence). CDR3 length: 14 residues. Trimming pared 3 bases from V and 6 bases from J, leaving 12 bases between. DNA of the CDR3: TGTGCCAGCAGCTCAGAGTGGGGCTATGAAAAACTGTTTTTT. It yields the protein CASSSEWGYEKLFF.

The V gene is TRBV7-2, the J gene TRBJ1-5; TRBD1 matches at 7 bases. Per germline, CDR1 SGHTA and CDR2 FQGNSA. The CDR3 contains 17 residues. V was pared by 3 bases and J by 9 bases, with 17 bases of the junction left unmatched. The CDR3 coding sequence is TGTGCCAGCAGCTTCGCGTCCGGGGGGACAGTCGCTTGGCCCCAGCATTTT. Translated, it gives CASSFASGGTVAWPQHF.

The rearrangement uses TRBV20-1 and TRBJ2-3; 7 bases match TRBD2. CDR3 size: 14 residues. V lost 3 bases to trimming and J lost 2 bases; unmatched junction nucleotides: 5. Germline assignment: CDR1 DFQATT and CDR2 SNEGSKA (reference sequence). The CDR3 region has the DNA TGCAGTGCTAGGCTAGCGGTCCTCACAGATACGCAGTATTTT. Translation: CSARLAVLTDTQYF.

V and J are TRBV24-1 and TRBJ2-1; tentatively, D is TRBD1 (6 bases). CDR1 and CDR2 (germline): KGHDR, SFDVKD. Between the trimmed V and J ends, which lost 1 base and 6 bases, there was a span of 15 bases. This CDR3 spans 16 amino acids. CDR3: CATSDFRQAEINEQFF. For the CDR3, the DNA is TGTGCCACCAGTGATTTTCGACAGGCGGAGATCAATGAGCAGTTCTTC.

The chain combines TRBV20-1 with TRBJ2-3, with D hard to call. Germline CDR1 reads DFQATT; CDR2 reads SNEGSKA (reference sequence). Trimming took 3 bases from V and 2 from J, leaving 12 bases between them. The CDR3 is 14 residues long. CDR3: CSASTVPLTDTQYF. The DNA of the CDR3 is TGCAGTGCTAGTACCGTCCCTCTCACAGATACGCAGTATTTT.

V usage is TRBV6-2 or TRBV6-3 and J usage is TRBJ2-5; D remains ambiguous. The V gene lost 8 bases and the J gene lost 2 bases, with 12 bases spanning the gap. Germline V gives CDR1 MNHEY, CDR2 SVGEGT. This CDR3 has 13 residues. For the CDR3, the DNA is TGTGCCAGCGCCCCGCTAGGACAAGAGACCCAGTACTTC. It yields the protein CASAPLGQETQYF.

J is TRBJ2-1 and V is TRBV20-1, with 7 bases matching TRBD1. With 6 bases clipped from V and 8 bases from J, the junction kept 10 bases outside the gene matches. The CDR3 has 13 residues. Looked up from germline, CDR1 is DFQATT and CDR2 is SNEGSKA (reference sequence). DNA for the CDR3: TGCAGTGCGGACAGGAACCCGTCTGATGAGCAGTTCTTC. Its translation is CSADRNPSDEQFF.

V gene TRBV4-2 combines with J gene TRBJ1-2; D possibly corresponds to TRBD1 (5 bases). CDR3 length: 17 residues. Trimming stripped 1 base from V and 8 bases from J, with 23 bases between. Germline lookup yields CDR1 LGHNA and CDR2 YNFKEQ. The CDR3 loop is CASSQVGRVGSIIGYTF. Here the CDR3 DNA reads TGTGCCAGCAGCCAAGTGGGCAGGGTAGGTAGTATCATCGGCTACACCTTC.

This clonotype was observed a single time. The CDR3: CASSQFPTDTQYF. CDR3 bases: TGTGCCAGCAGCCAATTCCCCACAGATACGCAGTATTTT. This sequence joins TRBV3-1 and TRBJ2-3; D ambiguous. This CDR3 has 13 residues. Between the trimmed V and J ends, which lost 2 bases and 2 bases, there was a span of 5 bases. Germline V lookup: CDR1 LGHDT, CDR2 YNNKEL (reference sequence).

The rearrangement uses TRBV15 and TRBJ2-4, with D unclear. This CDR3 is built from 13 residues. Trimming removed 1 base at V and 8 bases at J, with 9 bases between. The germline V gene encodes CDR1 LNHNV and CDR2 YYDKDF (reference sequence). CDR3 nucleotide sequence: TGTGCCACCAGCAGAGGGGGTCGAGACATTCAGTACTTC. The encoded protein is CATSRGGRDIQYF.